This T cell receptor beta chain was recorded in a study of TIL therapy for anti-PD-1-resistant metastatic lung cancer (TCRdb year 2021). Looking at the study overall: Enrolled patients had a median age of around 50 years (range roughly 38-80) and a median tumor PD-L1 proportion score of over 5.5%. Tumor and peripheral blood T cell receptor beta sequencing was used to track clonotypes across tumor, expanded TIL product and serial blood samples. A median non-synonymous tumor mutation burden of about 1.5 mutations per megabase was determined across the cohort by whole-exome sequencing. Most of the cohort had lung adenocarcinoma, a handful of tumors were EGFR-mutant and two were ALK-rearranged, and half of the patients were current or former smokers. The research as a whole found: Because the cohort was highly selected, with more treatment-naive, never-smoker and oncogene-addicted patients than is typical, generalizability is limited. Higher clonality and lower diversity were observed in expanded TIL cultures than in baseline intratumoral T cells (median clonality roughly 6% vs 31%, p < 0.0001). The study protocol defined all tumor marker inferences as exploratory. Clonal turnover during TIL culture was high, and many clones enriched in the product were not detected in the baseline tumor, suggesting clonal contraction instead of faithful expansion.

What this sample's time point label stands for: pre-treatment sample, taken before nivolumab and TIL therapy. The baseline tumor samples, taken from the same resection that was used to grow TIL, were excised metastases, most often pleural nodules or supraclavicular lymph nodes. Tumors were harvested before any PD-1/PD-L1 blockade; patients then received nivolumab, and those progressing received lymphodepletion, expanded TIL infusion and IL-2. Between October 2017 and January 2020, a dual-center phase I trial enrolled adults who had stage 4 NSCLC. Samples came from a single-arm, open-label phase I trial of tumor-infiltrating lymphocyte therapy with nivolumab in advanced non-small cell lung cancer. Portions of each resected tumor were snap-frozen in liquid nitrogen and were stored at -80 degrees C. Tumor regions of interest were selected on H&E sections using laser-capture macrodissection, ground into around 15 mg aliquots, and extracted using Qiagen Allprep kits.

TCR beta CDR3 regions were amplified from genomic DNA with the immunoSEQ v3 hsTCRB kit using bias-controlled multiplex PCR. The TCR libraries were sequenced on an Illumina NextSeq 500 to about 1.8 million read pairs for survey level or 5-6 million read pairs for deep level. As for how the authors treated the data: Clonality was reported by immunoSEQ Analyzer software, which also assigned V, D and J genes and filtered out non-productive sequences. Repertoires were compared using productive Simpson clonality and Morisita overlap index of productive TRB rearrangements between infused TIL and blood. TCRdb's version of the immuneACCESS table is confined to in-frame rearrangements and falls short of the full clone set. An unresolved V gene accounts for under half of the shortfall where checked; the remainder is of unknown origin. V and J calls and clone size are those listed in that table; D and trimming were worked out from the DNA. A total of over 900 clones appear in this sample, around 75% of them only once. The top ten hold over 8% of the sample.

Inclusive of the bounding cysteine and phenylalanine, the CDR3 is 14 residues long. The CDR3 DNA has 42 bases and is translated from base 1. V gives up 5 bases and J gives up 0 bases, and the segment between their germline ends measures 10 bases. CDR1 and CDR2, per the germline V gene (reference sequence), are LNHDA and SQIVND. This clone has more than one count but fewer than ten. What this receptor recognizes is not known. No much larger clonotype is one base removed from it; base qualities were not supplied. The chain uses TRBV19 and TRBJ1-1; no D segment can be confidently identified. Material: tumor tissue, obtained at baseline. This receptor was identified in a person aged 25 to 79 with non-small cell lung cancer. The CDR3 corresponds to CASSSRTLNTEAFF. The DNA sequence reads TGTGCCAGTAGTTCAAGGACCCTGAACACTGAAGCTTTCTTT.